This T cell receptor (beta chain) was observed in a study of graft-versus-host responses after intestinal transplantation. Study as a whole: The recipients all started with anti-thymocyte globulin induction and then took tacrolimus and steroids for two to four years.

General study results and limits: Subjects displaying graft-donor T cell macrochimerism possessed elevated graft-versus-host to host-versus-graft clonal ratios inside allografts. Recipient marrow harbored GvH clones, some of which surfaced first in ileum or blood.

The data were produced by immunoSEQ multiplex PCR, yet TCRdb's version contains in-frame clones alone and is incomplete. The sample includes 90,000 to 150,000 clones, approximately 96% of them seen just once. In germline, CDR1 is GTSNPN, CDR2 SVGIG (reference sequence). V was trimmed by 1 base and J by 6 bases, leaving 13 bases between them. The CDR3 extends over 13 amino acids. Points on this clone: Its specificity is unknown.

The chain has TRBV30 and TRBJ2-7; D is uncertain. This TCR was sampled from a human donor who received an intestinal transplant. The sequences come from unstimulated CD8+ T cells sorted from spleen or lymph node cells, collected before intestinal transplant. The CDR3 spells CAWSGAGFGEQYF. CDR3 DNA sequence: TGTGCCTGGAGTGGGGCCGGATTCGGCGAGCAGTACTTC.